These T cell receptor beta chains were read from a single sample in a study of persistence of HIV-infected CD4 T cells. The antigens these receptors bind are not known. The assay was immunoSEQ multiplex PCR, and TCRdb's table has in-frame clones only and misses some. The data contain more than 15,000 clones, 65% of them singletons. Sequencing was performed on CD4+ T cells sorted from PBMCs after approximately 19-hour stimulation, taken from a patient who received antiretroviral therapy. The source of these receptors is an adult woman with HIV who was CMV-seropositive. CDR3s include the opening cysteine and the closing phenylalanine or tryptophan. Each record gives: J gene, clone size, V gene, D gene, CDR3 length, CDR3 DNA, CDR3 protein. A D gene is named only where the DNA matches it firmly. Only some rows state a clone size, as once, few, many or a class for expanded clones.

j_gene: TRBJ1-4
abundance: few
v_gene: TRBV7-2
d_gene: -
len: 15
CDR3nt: TGTGCCAGCAGCTTACTGGGACGGGACGGAGAAAAACTGTTTTTT
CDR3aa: CASSLLGRDGEKLFF

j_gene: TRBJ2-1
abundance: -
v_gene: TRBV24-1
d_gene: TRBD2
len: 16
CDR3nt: TGTGCCACCAGTGACACCCGGGGGGGCGCCTACAATGAGCAGTTCTTC
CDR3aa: CATSDTRGGAYNEQFF

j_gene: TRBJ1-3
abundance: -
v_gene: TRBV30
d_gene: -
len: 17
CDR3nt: TGTGCCTGGAGTGCGGGACTGCTAGACGACTCTGGAAACACCATATATTTT
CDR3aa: CAWSAGLLDDSGNTIYF

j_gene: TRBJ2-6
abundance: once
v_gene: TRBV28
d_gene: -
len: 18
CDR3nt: TGTGCCAGCAGCCCTCCCCTGTCCGGAGTCTCTGGGGCCAACGTCCTGACTTTC
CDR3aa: CASSPPLSGVSGANVLTF

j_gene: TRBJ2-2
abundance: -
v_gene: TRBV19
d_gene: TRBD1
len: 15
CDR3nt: TGTGCCAGTAGACGCCGACAGGGTGGGACCGGGGAGCTGTTTTTT
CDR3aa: CASRRRQGGTGELFF

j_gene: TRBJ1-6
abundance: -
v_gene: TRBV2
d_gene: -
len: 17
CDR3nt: TGTGCCAGCAGTGAAGAAGCTCCCGGGGGACGTAATTCACCCCTCCACTTT
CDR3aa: CASSEEAPGGRNSPLHF

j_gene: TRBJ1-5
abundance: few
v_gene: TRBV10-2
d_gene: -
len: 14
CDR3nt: TGCGCCAGCAGTGACGGAGGGCACAATCAGCCCCAGCATTTT
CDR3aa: CASSDGGHNQPQHF

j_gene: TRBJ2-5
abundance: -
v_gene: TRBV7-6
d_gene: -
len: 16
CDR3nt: TGTGCCAGCAGCTTAGGAACTTCCCCGTCAGGAGAGACCCAGTACTTC
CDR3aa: CASSLGTSPSGETQYF

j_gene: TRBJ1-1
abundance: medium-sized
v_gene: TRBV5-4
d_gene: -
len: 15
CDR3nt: TGTGCCAGCAGCCCGGGAAGGACAGAGAACACTGAAGCTTTCTTT
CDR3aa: CASSPGRTENTEAFF

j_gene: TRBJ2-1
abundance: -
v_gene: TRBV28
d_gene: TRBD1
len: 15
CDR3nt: TGTGCCAGCAGTTTATTGGGACAGGGGACAAATGAGCAGTTCTTC
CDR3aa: CASSLLGQGTNEQFF

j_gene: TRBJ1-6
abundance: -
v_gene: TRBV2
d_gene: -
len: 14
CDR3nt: TGTGCCAGCAACGGGGACGGACTCAATTCACCCCTCCACTTT
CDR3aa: CASNGDGLNSPLHF

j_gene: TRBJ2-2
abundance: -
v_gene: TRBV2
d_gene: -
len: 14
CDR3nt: TGTGCCAGCGACGCGACAGGGAACACCGGGGAGCTGTTTTTT
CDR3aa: CASDATGNTGELFF

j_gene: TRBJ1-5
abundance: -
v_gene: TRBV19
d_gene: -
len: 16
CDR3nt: TGTGCCAGTAGTATGTATTCCAGCCTCAGCAATCAGCCCCAGCATTTT
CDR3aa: CASSMYSSLSNQPQHF

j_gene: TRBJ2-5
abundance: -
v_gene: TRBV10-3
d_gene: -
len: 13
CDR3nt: TGTGCCATCAGTGAGTCCCGGGTCGGGACCCAGTACTTC
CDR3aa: CAISESRVGTQYF

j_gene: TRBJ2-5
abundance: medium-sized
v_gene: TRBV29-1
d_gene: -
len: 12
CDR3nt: TGCAGCGTTGAAACGGGGGAAGAGACCCAGTACTTC
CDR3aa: CSVETGEETQYF

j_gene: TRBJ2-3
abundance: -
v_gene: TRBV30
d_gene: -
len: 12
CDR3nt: TGTGCCTGCAGCGCCTCTACAGATACGCAGTATTTT
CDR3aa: CACSASTDTQYF

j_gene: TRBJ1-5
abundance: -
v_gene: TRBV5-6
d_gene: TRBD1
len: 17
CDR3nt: TGTGCCAGCAGCTTGACAGGGGGATTAATAGGCAATCAGCCCCAGCATTTT
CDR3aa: CASSLTGGLIGNQPQHF

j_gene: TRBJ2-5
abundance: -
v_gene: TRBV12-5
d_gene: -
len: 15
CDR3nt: TGTGCTAGTGGTCTCGGTCTTCTGGGTCAAGAGACCCAGTACTTC
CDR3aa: CASGLGLLGQETQYF

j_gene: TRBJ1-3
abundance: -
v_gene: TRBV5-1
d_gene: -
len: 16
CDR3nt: TGCGCCAGCAGCCCAGTACAGGGCCTCTCTGGAAACACCATATATTTT
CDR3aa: CASSPVQGLSGNTIYF

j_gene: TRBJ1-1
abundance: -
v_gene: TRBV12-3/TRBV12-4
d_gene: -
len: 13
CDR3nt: TGTGCCAGCAGTCGGACAGAGAACACTGAAGCTTTCTTT
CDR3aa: CASSRTENTEAFF

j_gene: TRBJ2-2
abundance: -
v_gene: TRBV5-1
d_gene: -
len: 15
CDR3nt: TGCGCCAGCAGCGTGACAGTAAGCGACACCGGGGAGCTGTTTTTT
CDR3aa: CASSVTVSDTGELFF

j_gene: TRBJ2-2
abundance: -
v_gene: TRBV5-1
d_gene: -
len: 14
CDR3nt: TGCGCCAGCAGCGCAGACAGGGAGGCCGGGGAGCTGTTTTTT
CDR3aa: CASSADREAGELFF

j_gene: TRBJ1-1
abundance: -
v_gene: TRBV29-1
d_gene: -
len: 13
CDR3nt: TGCAGCGTTGAAGGACAGTCGAACACTGAAGCTTTCTTT
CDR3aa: CSVEGQSNTEAFF

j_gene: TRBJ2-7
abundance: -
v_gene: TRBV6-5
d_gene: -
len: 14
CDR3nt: TGTGCCAGCAGGGACCTAAGGGGGTCCTACGAGCAGTACTTC
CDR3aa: CASRDLRGSYEQYF

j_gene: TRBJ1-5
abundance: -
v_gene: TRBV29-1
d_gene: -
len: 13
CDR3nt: TGCAGCGTTGGTGACAGAGATCTTCAGCCCCAGCATTTT
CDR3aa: CSVGDRDLQPQHF

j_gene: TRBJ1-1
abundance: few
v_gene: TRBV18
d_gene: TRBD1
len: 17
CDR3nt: TGTGCCAGCTCACCGCCGGGACAGGGGGGTGTTCGAACTGAAGCTTTCTTT
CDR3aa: CASSPPGQGGVRTEAFF

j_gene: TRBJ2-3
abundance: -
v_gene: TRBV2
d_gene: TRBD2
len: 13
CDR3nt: TGTGCCAGCAGGCGGGGGGTCACAGATACGCAGTATTTT
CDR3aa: CASRRGVTDTQYF

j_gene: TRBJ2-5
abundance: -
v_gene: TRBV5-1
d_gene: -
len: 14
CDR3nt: TGCGCCAGCAGCTTGGAAGCTGGGCGGGAGACCCAGTACTTC
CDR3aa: CASSLEAGRETQYF

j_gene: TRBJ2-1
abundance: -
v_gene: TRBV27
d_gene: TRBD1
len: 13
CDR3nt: TGTGCCAGCAAGGGACAGGGTTCGAATGAGCAGTTCTTC
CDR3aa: CASKGQGSNEQFF

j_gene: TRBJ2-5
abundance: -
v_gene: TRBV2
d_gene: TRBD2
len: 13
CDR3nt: TGTGCCACATTAGCGGGGAGGATGGAGACCCAGTACTTC
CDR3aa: CATLAGRMETQYF

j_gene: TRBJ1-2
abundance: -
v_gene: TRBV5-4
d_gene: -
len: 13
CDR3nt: TGTGCCAGCAGCTCCTGGGGGTCCGAGGGCTACACCTTC
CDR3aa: CASSSWGSEGYTF

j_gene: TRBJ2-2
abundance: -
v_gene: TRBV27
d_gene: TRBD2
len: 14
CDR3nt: TGTGCCAGCAGTTTATGGGAGGGAACCGGGGAGCTGTTTTTT
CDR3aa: CASSLWEGTGELFF

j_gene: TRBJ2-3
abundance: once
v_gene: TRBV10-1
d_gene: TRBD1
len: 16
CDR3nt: TGCGCCAGCAGTGGGACCGGGACAGGGAGCACAGATACGCAGTATTTT
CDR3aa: CASSGTGTGSTDTQYF

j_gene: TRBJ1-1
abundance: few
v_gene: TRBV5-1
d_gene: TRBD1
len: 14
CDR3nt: TGCGCCAGCAGATCACTAACAGGGGGCACTGAAGCTTTCTTT
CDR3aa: CASRSLTGGTEAFF

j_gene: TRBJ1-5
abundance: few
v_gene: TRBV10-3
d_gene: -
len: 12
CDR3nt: TGTGCCATCTCCCCTAGCAATCAGCCCCAGCATTTT
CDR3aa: CAISPSNQPQHF